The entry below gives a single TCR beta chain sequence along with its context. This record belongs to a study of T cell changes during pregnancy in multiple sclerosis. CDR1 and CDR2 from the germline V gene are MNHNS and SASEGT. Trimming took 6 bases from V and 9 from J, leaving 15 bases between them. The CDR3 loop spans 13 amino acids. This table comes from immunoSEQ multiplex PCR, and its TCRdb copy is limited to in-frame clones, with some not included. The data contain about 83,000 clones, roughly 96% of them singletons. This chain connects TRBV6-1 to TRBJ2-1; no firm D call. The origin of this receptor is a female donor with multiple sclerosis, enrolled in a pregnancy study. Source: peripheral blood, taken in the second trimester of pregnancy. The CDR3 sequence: CASSLEEFAEQFF. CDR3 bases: TGTGCCAGCAGCCTCGAAGAGTTCGCTGAGCAGTTCTTC.